One and the same sample provided the 19 T cell receptor beta chains below, sequenced in a study of shared clonotypes between healthy human individuals. Assay used: immunoSEQ multiplex PCR; TCRdb lists only in-frame clones, some missing. The sample has approximately 600,000 clones, about 95% seen once. Naive CD8 populations comprised CD45RO-negative cells positively selected for CCR7, excluding terminally differentiated effector memory CD45RA+ cells. Material for sequencing was naive CD8+ T cells sorted from blood. The receptors stem from a woman aged 25-40 years in good health.

This chain connects TRBV15 to TRBJ2-7; 7 bases match TRBD2. Germline V gene data show CDR1 as LNHNV and CDR2 as YYDKDF (reference sequence). V dropped 1 base and J dropped 5; count of bases not matched to a gene: 5. The CDR3 totals 14 residues. The CDR3 DNA follows: TGTGCCACCAGCAGAGGGGGGGGATCCGACGAGCAGTACTTC. Translating it yields CATSRGGGSDEQYF.

The DNA for the CDR3 is TGTGCCAGCAGTGAAGCCGATCAGAAGCGGGCGAGCGAGCAGTACTTC. It translates to CASSEADQKRASEQYF. The V and J genes are TRBV2 and TRBJ2-7, with D possibly TRBD2 on 6 matching bases. V was shortened by 0 bases and J by 6 bases, with 18 bases between the two germline ends. Germline V gene lookup returns CDR1 SNHLY and CDR2 FYNNEI. The CDR3 runs 16 residues.

This sequence joins TRBV4-1 and TRBJ2-1; no clear D. Trimming pared 4 bases from V and 5 bases from J, leaving 15 bases between. Germline CDR1 and CDR2: MGHRA and YSYEKL. The CDR3 is 15 amino acids. CDR3 bases: TGCGCCAGCAGCCCGCCGGCGGACCTACACAATGAGCAGTTCTTC. It encodes CASSPPADLHNEQFF.

The chain has TRBV30 and TRBJ2-3; TRBD2 aligns across 9 bases. From germline, CDR1 is GTSNPN and CDR2 SVGIG (reference sequence). This CDR3 has 14 amino acids. V shed 8 bases, J shed 4 bases, and the junction held 10 bases outside the gene matches. The CDR3 DNA sequence: TGTGCCCGGGAAGCTGTAGCGGGGGCAGATACGCAGTATTTT. This gives the protein CAREAVAGADTQYF. The variable domain in full, with the rest retrieved from reference TRBV30 and TRBJ2-3, is SQTIHQWPATLVQPVGSPLSLECTVEGTSNPNLYWYRQAAGRGLQLLFYSVGIGQISSEVPQNLSASRPQDRQFILSSKKLLLSDSGFYLCAREAVAGADTQYFGPGTRLTVL.

The chain is built from TRBV6-5 and TRBJ1-2, with a weak D call TRBD1 (6 bases). The germline V gene encodes CDR1 MNHEY and CDR2 SVGAGI. The ends were cut back, 6 bases at V and 3 bases at J, with 17 bases in the middle. The CDR3 totals 15 residues. The CDR3 coding sequence is TGTGCCAGCAGCCCCACCCAGGGGACTTACTATGGCTACACCTTC. It specifies CASSPTQGTYYGYTF.

The chain combines TRBV6-1 with TRBJ2-7; possibly TRBD1 for D (5 bases). V was trimmed by 9 bases and J by 2 bases, leaving 11 bases between them. The CDR3 has 12 amino acids. CDR1 and CDR2 from the germline V gene are MNHNS and SASEGT. DNA of the CDR3: TGTGCCAGTACAGGTTCGCCCTACGAGCAGTACTTC. This sequence encodes CASTGSPYEQYF.

The chain has TRBV5-4 and TRBJ1-2, with unresolved D. Trimming removed 4 bases from V and 0 bases from J, with 10 bases in between. The CDR3 has 14 residues. Germline CDR1 is SGHNT and CDR2 is YYREEE (reference sequence). This chain's CDR3 is CASSPRSANYGYTF. CDR3 nucleotide sequence: TGTGCCAGCAGCCCCAGGAGTGCTAACTATGGCTACACCTTC.

The genes are TRBV6-6 and TRBJ1-2; 10 nucleotides match TRBD1. This CDR3 spans 15 amino acids. Trimming took 0 bases from V and 6 from J; bases not matched to a gene: 4. Germline V gene sequence: CDR1 MNHNY, CDR2 SVGAGI (reference sequence). The CDR3 loop reads CASSYSGQGIDGYTF. Written as DNA, the CDR3 is TGTGCCAGCAGTTACTCGGGACAGGGGATCGATGGCTACACCTTC.

The chain has TRBV19 and TRBJ2-7, with TRBD1 identical over 10 bases. The trim removed 10 bases at V and 2 bases at J, leaving 11 bases unmatched. From germline, CDR1 is LNHDA and CDR2 SQIVND (reference sequence). The CDR3 totals 15 residues. The CDR3 DNA reads TGTGCCACCAGAGTAGGGGACAGGGGAGCCTACGAGCAGTACTTC. Translation: CATRVGDRGAYEQYF.

V and J are TRBV5-4 and TRBJ1-1; D perhaps matches TRBD1 (5 bases). Germline loops: CDR1 SGHNT, CDR2 YYREEE (reference sequence). The CDR3 spans 16 residues. V dropped 0 bases and J dropped 2 bases, with 14 bases sitting between them. The CDR3 coding sequence is TGTGCCAGCAGCTTGGGAGGGGTTGGGGCAAACACTGAAGCTTTCTTT. Translated: CASSLGGVGANTEAFF.

In its sample, this clone was seen a few times. CDR3 nucleotides: TGTGCCAGCAGCCCGGAAGCTTTGGAGACCCAGTACTTC. Translating gives CASSPEALETQYF. V and J are TRBV5-4 and TRBJ2-5; D is undetermined. Trimming took 4 bases from V and 5 from J, leaving 12 bases between them. Per the germline V gene, CDR1 is SGHNT and CDR2 is YYREEE (reference sequence). This CDR3 spans 13 amino acids.

V and J are TRBV27 and TRBJ1-2; D is unresolved. The CDR3 loop spans 15 amino acids. The germline V and J ends were trimmed by 6 bases and 8 bases, with 22 bases remaining between them. The germline V gene encodes CDR1 MNHEY and CDR2 SMNVEV (reference sequence). CDR3: CASSLGPGWVRGYTF. The CDR3 nucleotides are TGTGCCAGCAGCCTCGGGCCTGGGTGGGTGCGAGGCTACACCTTC.

This clone was seen once. This chain connects TRBV11-3 to TRBJ1-3; TRBD1 aligns across 9 bases. Germline lookup yields CDR1 SGHNT and CDR2 YENEEA. With V trimmed by 4 bases and J by 4 bases, 5 bases remained unmatched. The CDR3 length is 15 residues. This CDR3 is CASSSRTGEGNTIYF. In nucleotides, the CDR3 is TGTGCCAGCAGCTCCAGGACAGGGGAAGGAAACACCATATATTTT.

To note about this clone: The junction and the germline gene differ at one end; a read error may be behind it. The gene calls are TRBV9 and TRBJ1-2; no firm D call. There are 8 residues in the CDR3. Germline V gives CDR1 SGDLS, CDR2 YYNGEE. DNA for the CDR3: TGTGCCAGCAGCGTCAGCTGTTTC. It specifies CASSVSCF. The full variable domain, rest sourced from reference TRBV9 and TRBJ1-2, is DSGVTQTPKHLITATGQRVTLRCSPRSGDLSVYWYQQSLDQGLQFLIQYYNGEERAKGNILERFSAQQFPDLHSELNLSSLELGDSALYFCASSVSCFGSGTRLTVV.

The chain links TRBV14 to TRBJ2-6; 11 nucleotides agree with TRBD1. V lost 3 bases to trimming and J lost 2 bases; unmatched junction nucleotides: 6. The CDR3 contains 18 residues. The V gene's germline CDR1 is SGHDN and CDR2 FVKESK. The CDR3 here is CASSHGDRGLAGANVLTF. CDR3 bases: TGTGCCAGCAGCCACGGGGACAGGGGGTTGGCTGGGGCCAACGTCCTGACTTTC.

This chain joins TRBV21-1 and TRBJ1-1. TRBV21-1 is a known pseudogene. This CDR3 contains 13 residues. The CDR3 coding sequence is TGTGCCAACCCGGGGACGGAGGGCACTGAAGCTTTCTTT. Translating it yields CANPGTEGTEAFF.

This chain connects TRBV7-9 to TRBJ2-7; 12 bases are shared with TRBD2. The CDR3 consists of 16 residues. V dropped 3 bases and J dropped 3; count of bases not matched to a gene: 6. Germline assignment: CDR1 SEHNR and CDR2 FQNEAQ (reference sequence). In DNA form, the CDR3 reads TGTGCCAGCAGCTTCGAGCTGACTAGCGGGAGCTACGAGCAGTACTTC. Amino acid sequence: CASSFELTSGSYEQYF.

The chain couples TRBV28 to TRBJ2-3, with TRBD2 matching 9 bases. CDR3 length equals 16 residues. CDR1 MDHEN and CDR2 SYDVKM come from the germline V gene. The V gene end was trimmed by 3 bases and the J gene end by 3 bases; junction bases not matched to a gene: 7. Here the CDR3 reads CASSFQREVRTDTQYF. The DNA for the CDR3 is TGTGCCAGCAGTTTTCAGCGGGAGGTCCGGACAGATACGCAGTATTTT.

Details on this clone: One end of the junction varies from germline; a read error may be responsible. The rearrangement links TRBV14 to TRBJ2-7; 7 bases fit TRBD2. Germline CDR1 SGHDN, CDR2 FVKESK. There are 12 residues in the CDR3. The CDR3 region has the DNA TGTGCCAGCAGCCAAGGGGGGGGGACGTCGGACTTC. Its translation is CASSQGGGTSDF.